The 10 T cell receptor beta chains below come from one sample, sequenced in a study of vaccination and CD4 T cells after COVID-19. For these receptors, no antigen is known. Scientists ran DNA taken from cultured CD4+ T cells through the Oncomine TCR Beta short-read assay for sequencing. MiXCR, applied by TCRdb to the PCR reads, yields one record per CDR3 protein. The sample includes 15,000 to 20,000 distinct CDR3 sequences, approximately 55% of them seen just once. Specified treatment: roughly ten-day PBMC culture with coronavirus spike peptide pools or control peptides (ViraFEST assay). What was sequenced was CD4+ T cells from blood, cultured in vitro. The source is a human donor who had recovered from COVID-19.

This chain connects TRBV28 to TRBJ1-2; D is perhaps TRBD1 (5 bases). CDR1 is MDHEN, CDR2 SYDVKM, per germline. Trimming removed 2 bases from V and 2 bases from J, with 9 bases in between. CDR3 length: 14 amino acids. The CDR3 spells CASSLPGPNYGYTF. In DNA, the CDR3 is TGTGCCAGCAGTTTACCAGGGCCCAACTATGGCTACACCTTC.

The chain uses TRBV7-9 and TRBJ2-7; 8 bases are shared with TRBD2. Germline V gives CDR1 SEHNR, CDR2 FQNEAQ (reference sequence). The V segment lost 3 bases and the J segment 3 bases; nucleotides outside the gene matches: 4. CDR3 length: 14 residues. CDR3 DNA: TGTGCCAGCAGCTTTTCGGCGGGAGGCTACGAGCAGTACTTC. Its translation is CASSFSAGGYEQYF.

V and J are TRBV11-3 and TRBJ1-1; no definite D call. V was pared by 0 bases and J by 3 bases, with 11 bases between. The CDR3 is 15 amino acids. Germline V gene lookup returns CDR1 SGHNT and CDR2 YENEEA. The CDR3 coding sequence is TGTGCCAGCAGCTTAGACTCGGACGGTTACACTGAAGCTTTCTTT. Translation: CASSLDSDGYTEAFF. Full variable domain (remainder filled in from reference TRBV11-3 and TRBJ1-1): EAGVVQSPRYKIIEKKQPVAFWCNPISGHNTLYWYLQNLGQGPELLIRYENEEAVDDSQLPKDRFSAERLKGVDSTLKIQPAELGDSAVYLCASSLDSDGYTEAFFGQGTRLTVV.

This clonotype was seen more than once but under ten times. The chain uses TRBV6-1 and TRBJ1-5, with D possibly TRBD1 on 6 matching bases. Germline V CDR1 and CDR2: MNHNS, SASEGT. V was trimmed by 1 base and J by 9 bases, leaving 22 bases between them. The CDR3 totals 17 residues. CDR3: CASSEERGRAGVRPQHF. The CDR3 DNA follows: TGTGCCAGCAGTGAAGAACGAGGTAGGGCAGGGGTGAGGCCCCAGCATTTT.

V gene TRBV10-3 combines with J gene TRBJ1-3; no firm D call. Germline-derived CDR1 and CDR2 are ENHRY and SYGVKD. V lost 7 bases and J lost 4, with 17 bases in between. The CDR3 length is 15 residues. The CDR3 protein is CAINLEGFAGNTIYF. In DNA form, the CDR3 reads TGTGCCATCAACCTGGAGGGATTCGCAGGAAACACCATATATTTT.

The chain couples TRBV28 to TRBJ2-7; D is uncertain. Germline V gene sequence: CDR1 MDHEN, CDR2 SYDVKM. The CDR3 is made up of 12 amino acids. V lost 6 bases and J lost 2, with 8 bases in between. CDR3 residues: CASSPGAYEQYF. Here the CDR3 DNA reads TGTGCCAGCAGCCCTGGAGCCTACGAGCAGTACTTC.

The V gene is TRBV6-1, the J gene TRBJ1-1, with D possibly being TRBD1 (6 bases). V lost 6 bases to trimming and J lost 4 bases, with 18 bases between them. The CDR3 loop spans 15 amino acids. Germline V CDR1 and CDR2: MNHNS, SASEGT. The CDR3 loop reads CASRRAAGAVTEAFF. The CDR3 coding sequence is TGTGCCAGCAGGAGGGCGGCGGGGGCGGTCACTGAAGCTTTCTTT.

The rearrangement uses TRBV6-1 and TRBJ1-5; D is uncertain. With 6 bases removed from V and 7 bases from J, the gap between germline ends came to 16 bases. The CDR3 contains 14 residues. The V gene's germline CDR1 is MNHNS and CDR2 SASEGT. CDR3 amino acids: CASRNRALQQPQHF. The CDR3 nucleotides are TGTGCCAGCAGAAACCGGGCCCTGCAGCAGCCCCAGCATTTT.

There are a few counts of this clonotype. The chain links TRBV20-1 to TRBJ2-7; TRBD1 aligns across 7 bases. The V and J ends lost 4 bases and 1 base, in that order; junction bases with no gene match: 16. This CDR3 contains 17 residues. Per germline, CDR1 DFQATT and CDR2 SNEGSKA (reference sequence). CDR3 nucleotide sequence: TGCAGTGCTACCGTTTACTTACCGGGCAGGGGGTCCTACGAGCAGTACTTC. Translated: CSATVYLPGRGSYEQYF.

This clonotype has just a few counts. The gene calls are TRBV6-2 or TRBV6-3 and TRBJ1-1; the match to TRBD1 covers 7 bases. The CDR3 runs 15 residues. Per germline, CDR1 MNHEY and CDR2 SVGEGT. The junction had 10 bases not matched to a gene; V was cut back by 6 bases and J by 3 bases. The CDR3 coding sequence is TGTGCCAGCAGCCAAAGACAGGGAGTAGACACTGAAGCTTTCTTT. Translating it yields CASSQRQGVDTEAFF.